These 2 T cell receptor beta chains were all obtained from the same sample, sequenced in a study of lymphopenia after photon versus proton radiotherapy. Using immunoSEQ multiplex PCR, the repertoire was profiled, and TCRdb retains in-frame clones only, with some absent. The sample yields 160,000 or so clones, 75% to 90% seen once. Material: peripheral blood, obtained from a patient treated with photon-based radiotherapy. These receptors were taken from a man in his fifties or sixties with gastric cancer.

The chain joins TRBV5-1 to TRBJ2-7, with TRBD2 matching over 8 bases. The germline V gene encodes CDR1 SGHRS and CDR2 YFSETQ. This CDR3 contains 19 residues. J lost 3 bases, V lost 7 bases, and 24 bases had no gene match. The CDR3 nucleotides read TGCGCCAGCTCCTCCTCGGGACTAGGCAGGGCGTACCCATTCTACGAGCAGTACTTC. Translating gives CASSSSGLGRAYPFYEQYF.

About this clone itself: Distinct nucleotide sequences in the sample also encode this CDR3. Written as DNA, the CDR3 is TGTGCCAGCAGCTTAGACAGGGGTTACGAGCAGTACTTC. Translated: CASSLDRGYEQYF. The V and J genes are TRBV11-2 and TRBJ2-7; TRBD1 is a possible D gene (6 bases). Germline assignment: CDR1 SGHAT and CDR2 FQNNGV. The CDR3 is 13 residues long. V shed 0 bases and J shed 4 bases, with 7 bases lying between them. Supplemented by reference TRBV11-2 and TRBJ2-7, the full variable domain reads EAGVAQSPRYKIIEKRQSVAFWCNPISGHATLYWYQQILGQGPKLLIQFQNNGVVDDSQLPKDRFSAERLKGVDSTLKIQPAKLEDSAVYLCASSLDRGYEQYFGPGTRLTVT.